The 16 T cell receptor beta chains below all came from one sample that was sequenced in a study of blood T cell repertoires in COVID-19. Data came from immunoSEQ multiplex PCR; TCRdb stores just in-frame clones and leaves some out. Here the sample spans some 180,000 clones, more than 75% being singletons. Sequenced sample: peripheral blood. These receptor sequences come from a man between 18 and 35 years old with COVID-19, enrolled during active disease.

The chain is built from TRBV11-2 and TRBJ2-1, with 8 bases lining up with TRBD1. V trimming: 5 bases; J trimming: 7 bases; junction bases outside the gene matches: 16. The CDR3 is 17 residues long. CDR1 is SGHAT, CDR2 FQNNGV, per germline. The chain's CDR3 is CASSAISGTGIVNEQFF. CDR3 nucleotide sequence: TGTGCCAGCAGCGCCATTTCCGGGACAGGTATTGTAAATGAGCAGTTCTTC.

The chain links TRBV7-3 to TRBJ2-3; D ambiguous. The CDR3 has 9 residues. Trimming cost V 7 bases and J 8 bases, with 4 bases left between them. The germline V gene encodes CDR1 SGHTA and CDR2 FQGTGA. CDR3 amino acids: CASTSTQYF. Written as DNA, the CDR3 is TGTGCCAGCACGAGTACGCAGTATTTT. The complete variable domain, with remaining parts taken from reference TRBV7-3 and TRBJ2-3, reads GAGVSQTPSNKVTEKGKYVELRCDPISGHTALYWYRQSLGQGPEFLIYFQGTGAADDSGLPNDRFFAVRPEGSVSTLKIQRTERGDSAVYLCASTSTQYFGPGTRLTVL.

CDR3 bases: TGTGCCAGCAGTTACAGGGGGCTTCAGCCCCAGCATTTT. It codes for CASSYRGLQPQHF. The V call is TRBV6-2 or TRBV6-3, the J call TRBJ1-5; 7 bases match TRBD1. Germline lookup yields CDR1 MNHEY and CDR2 SVGEGT. The CDR3 sequence is 13 residues long. V was pared by 2 bases and J by 6 bases, with 1 base of the junction left unmatched.

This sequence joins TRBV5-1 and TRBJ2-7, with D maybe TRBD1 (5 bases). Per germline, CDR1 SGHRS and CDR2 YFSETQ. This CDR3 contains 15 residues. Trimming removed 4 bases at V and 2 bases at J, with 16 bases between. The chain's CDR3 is CASSADSTQAYEQYF. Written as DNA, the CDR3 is TGCGCCAGCAGCGCTGACAGCACTCAAGCCTACGAGCAGTACTTC.

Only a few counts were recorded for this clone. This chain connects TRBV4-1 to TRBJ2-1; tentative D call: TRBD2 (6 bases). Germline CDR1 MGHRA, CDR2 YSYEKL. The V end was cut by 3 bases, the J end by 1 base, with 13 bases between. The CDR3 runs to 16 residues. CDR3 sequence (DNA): TGCGCCAGCAGCCACCAGTCGGGAGTTTCCTACAATGAGCAGTTCTTC. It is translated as CASSHQSGVSYNEQFF.

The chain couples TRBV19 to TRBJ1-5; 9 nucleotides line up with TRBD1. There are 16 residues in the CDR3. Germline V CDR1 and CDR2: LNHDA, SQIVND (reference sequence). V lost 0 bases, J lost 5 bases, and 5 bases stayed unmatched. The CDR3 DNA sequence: TGTGCCAGTAGTATAGACGGGGACAGGGTTGATCAGCCCCAGCATTTT. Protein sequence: CASSIDGDRVDQPQHF.

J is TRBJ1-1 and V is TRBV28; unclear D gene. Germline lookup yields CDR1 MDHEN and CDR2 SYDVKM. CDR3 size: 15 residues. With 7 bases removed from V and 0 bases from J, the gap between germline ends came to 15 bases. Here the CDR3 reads CASTRVGLVNTEAFF. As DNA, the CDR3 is TGTGCCAGCACCCGCGTTGGACTGGTGAACACTGAAGCTTTCTTT.

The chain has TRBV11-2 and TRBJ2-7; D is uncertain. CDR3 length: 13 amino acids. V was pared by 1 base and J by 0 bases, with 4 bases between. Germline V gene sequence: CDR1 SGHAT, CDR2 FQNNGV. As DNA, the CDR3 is TGTGCCAGCAGCTTAGGGGCCTCCTACGAGCAGTACTTC. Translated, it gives CASSLGASYEQYF.

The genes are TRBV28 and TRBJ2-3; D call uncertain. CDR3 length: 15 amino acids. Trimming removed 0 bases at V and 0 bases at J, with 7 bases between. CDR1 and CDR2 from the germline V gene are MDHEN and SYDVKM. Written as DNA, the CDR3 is TGTGCCAGCAGTTTATGGGGCAGTAGCACAGATACGCAGTATTTT. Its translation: CASSLWGSSTDTQYF.

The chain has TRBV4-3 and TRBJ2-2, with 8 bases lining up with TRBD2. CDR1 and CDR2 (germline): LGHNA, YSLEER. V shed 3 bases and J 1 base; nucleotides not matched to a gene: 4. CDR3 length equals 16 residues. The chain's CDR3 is CASSQLAGLNTGELFF. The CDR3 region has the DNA TGCGCCAGCAGCCAGTTAGCGGGATTGAACACCGGGGAGCTGTTTTTT.

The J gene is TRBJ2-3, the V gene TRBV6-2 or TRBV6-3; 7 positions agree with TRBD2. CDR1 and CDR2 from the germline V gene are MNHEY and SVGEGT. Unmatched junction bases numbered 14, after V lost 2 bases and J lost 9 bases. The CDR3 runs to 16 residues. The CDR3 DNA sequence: TGTGCCAGCAGTTACGGCGGGAGTTCCGCCGGAGGGACGCAGTATTTT. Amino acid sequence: CASSYGGSSAGGTQYF.

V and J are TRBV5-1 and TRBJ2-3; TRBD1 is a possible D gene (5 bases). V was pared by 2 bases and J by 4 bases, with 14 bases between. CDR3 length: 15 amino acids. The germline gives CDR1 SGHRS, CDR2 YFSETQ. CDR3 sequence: CASSLGQRQADTQYF. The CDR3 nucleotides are TGCGCCAGCAGCTTAGGACAACGGCAAGCAGATACGCAGTATTTT. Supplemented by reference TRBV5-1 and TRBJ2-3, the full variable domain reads KAGVTQTPRYLIKTRGQQVTLSCSPISGHRSVSWYQQTPGQGLQFLFEYFSETQRNKGNFPGRFSGRQFSNSRSEMNVSTLELGDSALYLCASSLGQRQADTQYFGPGTRLTVL.

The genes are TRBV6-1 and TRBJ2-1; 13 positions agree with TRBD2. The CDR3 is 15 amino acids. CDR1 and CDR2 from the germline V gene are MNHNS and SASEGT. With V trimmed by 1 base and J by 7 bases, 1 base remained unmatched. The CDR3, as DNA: TGTGCCAGCAGTGAAGGGACTAGCGGGAGAAATGAGCAGTTCTTC. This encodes CASSEGTSGRNEQFF.

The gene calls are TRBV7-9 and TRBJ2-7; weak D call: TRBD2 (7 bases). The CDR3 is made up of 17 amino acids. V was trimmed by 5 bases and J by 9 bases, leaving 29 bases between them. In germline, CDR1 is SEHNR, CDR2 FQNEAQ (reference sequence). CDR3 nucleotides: TGTGCCAGCAGCGAGACAGGCGGGGGCCTGTCTATCCTTCGGCAGTACTTC. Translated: CASSETGGGLSILRQYF.

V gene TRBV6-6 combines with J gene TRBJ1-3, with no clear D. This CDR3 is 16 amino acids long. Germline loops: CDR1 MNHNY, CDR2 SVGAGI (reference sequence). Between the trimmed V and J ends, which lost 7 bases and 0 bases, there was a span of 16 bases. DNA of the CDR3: TGTGCCAGCACTAACCCGGCGGGGAACTCTGGAAACACCATATATTTT. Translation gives CASTNPAGNSGNTIYF.

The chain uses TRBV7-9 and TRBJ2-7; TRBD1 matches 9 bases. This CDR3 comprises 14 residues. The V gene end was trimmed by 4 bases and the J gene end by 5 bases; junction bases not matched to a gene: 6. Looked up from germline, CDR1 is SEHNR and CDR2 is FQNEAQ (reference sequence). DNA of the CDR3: TGTGCCAGCAGCTCCCAACAGGGGGCCGACGAGCAGTACTTC. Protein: CASSSQQGADEQYF.